A single sample gave rise to the 3 T cell receptor beta chains below, sequenced in a study of blood T cell repertoires in COVID-19 (TCRdb year 2020). Library prep was done by the immunoSEQ multiplex PCR assay. TCRdb retrieved this table from immuneACCESS and kept in-frame rearrangements only. Not all clones are present; in checked studies, unresolved V genes account for under half, and no reason is known for the remainder. This sample has around 190,000 clones in its table, and more than 75% of those were observed once. 6.5% to 9.5% of the sample is in the top ten clones. The sequenced sample consisted of peripheral blood. The source of these receptors is a woman aged 55-70 years with COVID-19, enrolled during active disease.

The chain combines TRBV9 with TRBJ2-2, with D unresolved. Germline loops: CDR1 SGDLS, CDR2 YYNGEE. Trimming pared 2 bases from V and 5 bases from J, leaving 4 bases between. The length of the CDR3 is 12 residues. The DNA of the CDR3 is TGTGCCAGCAGCGTCAATACCGGGGAGCTGTTTTTT. Translating it yields CASSVNTGELFF.

The gene calls are TRBV11-2 and TRBJ2-3, with 13 bases lining up with TRBD2. Trimming removed 2 bases from V and 0 bases from J; junction bases left unmatched: 5. The germline V gene encodes CDR1 SGHAT and CDR2 FQNNGV. The CDR3 covers 18 residues. CDR3 residues: CASSLPLLAGGSTDTQYF. The CDR3 nucleotides read TGTGCCAGCAGCTTACCCCTACTAGCGGGGGGGAGCACAGATACGCAGTATTTT.

The rearrangement joins TRBV28 to TRBJ2-7, with TRBD1 matching 8 bases. With 1 base clipped from V and 7 bases from J, the junction kept 9 bases outside the gene matches. CDR1 is MDHEN, CDR2 SYDVKM, per germline. The CDR3 extends over 15 amino acids. The chain's CDR3 is CASSLSAGGAGEQYF. CDR3 coding DNA: TGTGCCAGCAGTTTATCGGCAGGGGGCGCTGGGGAGCAGTACTTC.